The present entry profiles one TCR beta chain with its context. The antigen it recognizes is unknown. No base-level quality is on record; no much larger clone is a single base apart. The sample has other DNA sequences that encode this CDR3 too. Whole blood was collected in K2EDTA tubes by collaborating institutions according to the institutions' own protocols. For TCRbeta analysis, collaborator samples were shipped as frozen whole blood, as isolated PBMCs, or as DNA extracted from either sample type. The data derive from a study of blood T cell repertoires in COVID-19 (TCRdb year 2020). For the study in its entirety: Samples from collaborators originated in the United States, Italy and Spain and spanned both the acute and convalescent phases of COVID-19. The prospective study material was composed of cDNA or gDNA derived from T cells, B-cell-depleted T cells, or PBMCs. Deeply sampled blood TCRbeta repertoires from subjects exposed to, actively infected with, or recovered from COVID-19 were included in the dataset. The repertoires were released in a freely available public database intended as a resource for research on the immune response to SARS-CoV-2. Samples came from the ongoing ImmuneRACE study (first 160 participants) plus 1,254 subjects from 6 global collaborators. The sample metadata nearly always contained a de-identified subject ID, COVID-19 status, age in years and sex. HLA class I and class II types, where available, came from metadata supplied by the sample provider rather than from assay-based typing.

The immunoSEQ Assay, a bias-controlled multiplex PCR, was used to amplify TCRbeta CDR3 regions from genomic DNA. The paper's data handling went like this. The number of nucleated cells in each sample was estimated from the amplification of reference gene primers within the assay. To quantify the absolute abundance of each unique TCRbeta CDR3 rearrangement, sequence reads were collapsed and filtered. For each sample, productive Simpson clonality was calculated as the square root of Simpson's diversity index across productive rearrangements. The table comes from immuneACCESS by way of TCRdb, which keeps in-frame sequences with V and J called. Part of the clones is missing from these tables; in studies checked, under half for an unresolved V gene and the rest for unknown reasons. The V and J calls and clone size are taken from that table; D and trimming were inferred from the DNA. Within this sample are over 200,000 clones, with 80% of them counted one time only. The ten most abundant clones make up 4% to 5.5% of the sample.

V is clipped by 3 bases and J by 4 bases, and the sequence between their germline boundaries is 10 bases long. As encoded in the germline V gene (reference sequence), CDR1 is DFQATT while CDR2 is SNEGSKA. CDR3 length: 13 amino acids, cysteine to phenylalanine. The CDR3 DNA has 39 bases and is translated from base 1. Overall study outcomes, separate from this receptor: The quantity of clinical and demographic metadata differed by source and by participant and was supplied without curation.

The sample was peripheral blood. Here the chain combines TRBV20-1 and TRBJ1-5; the D gene assignment is ambiguous. The receptor's source is a human donor in a cohort sampled during active COVID-19. For the CDR3, the sequence is CSASSGSNQPQHF. In nucleotides, the sequence is TGCAGTGCTAGTTCGGGATCTAATCAGCCCCAGCATTTT.